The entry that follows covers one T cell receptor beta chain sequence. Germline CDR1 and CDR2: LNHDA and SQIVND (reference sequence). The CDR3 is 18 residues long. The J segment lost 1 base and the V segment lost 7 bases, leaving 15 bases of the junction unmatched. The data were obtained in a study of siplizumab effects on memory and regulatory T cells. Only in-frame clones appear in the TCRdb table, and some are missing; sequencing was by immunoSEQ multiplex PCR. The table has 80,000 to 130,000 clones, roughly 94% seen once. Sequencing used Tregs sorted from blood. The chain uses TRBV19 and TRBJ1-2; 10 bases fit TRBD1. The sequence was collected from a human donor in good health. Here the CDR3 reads CASNRPGGTGALNYGYTF. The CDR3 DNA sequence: TGTGCCAGTAACAGACCTGGGGGGACAGGGGCTCTTAACTATGGCTACACCTTC.